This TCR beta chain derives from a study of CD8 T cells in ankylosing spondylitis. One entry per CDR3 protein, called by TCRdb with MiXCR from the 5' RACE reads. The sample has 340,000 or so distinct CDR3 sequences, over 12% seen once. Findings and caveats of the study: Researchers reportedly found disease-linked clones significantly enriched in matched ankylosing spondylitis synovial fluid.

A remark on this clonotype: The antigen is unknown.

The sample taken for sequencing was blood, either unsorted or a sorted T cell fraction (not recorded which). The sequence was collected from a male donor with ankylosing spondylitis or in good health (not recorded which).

CDR3 sequence: CASSLRGPGDEKLFF. CDR3 in DNA: TGTGCCAGCAGCTTACGGGGGCCCGGGGATGAAAAACTGTTTTTT. The chain has TRBV3-1 and TRBJ1-4, with D tentatively TRBD1 (6 bases). V was trimmed by 5 bases and J by 6 bases, leaving 16 bases between them. The CDR3 covers 15 residues. Germline CDR1 is LGHDT and CDR2 is YNNKEL (reference sequence).